This T cell receptor beta chain was recovered during a study of cytomegalovirus exposure and HLA in healthy donors. V was clipped by 6 bases and J by 7 bases; unmatched bases: 10. Germline assignment: CDR1 MNHEY and CDR2 SVGAGI. The length of the CDR3 is 15 residues. Points from the study as a whole: Upon later analysis, TCR association rates were observed to vary by HLA locus, being highest for DRB1 and lowest for HLA-C. Reported findings show TCR beta sequences accurately forecast HLA-A and HLA-B alleles in most subjects.

The PCR was carried out with 60 Vbeta primers and 13 Jbeta primers. This table comes from immunoSEQ multiplex PCR, and its TCRdb copy is limited to in-frame clones, with some not included. The profile shows tens of thousands of clones, roughly 80% of them singletons. Of note for this clone: Its antigen is as yet unknown.

This chain uses TRBV6-5 with TRBJ2-1; 9 bases map to TRBD1. The receptor comes from a girl aged 2 to 9 in good health and CMV-seropositive. Sequencing was done on a sample of PBMCs. DNA for the CDR3: TGTGCCAGCAGGGGGGACAGGGTGCGAGGGAATGAGCAGTTCTTC. Protein product: CASRGDRVRGNEQFF.